This TCR beta chain was observed in a study of blood T cells in healthy people across ages. The CDR3 covers 18 residues. V lost 4 bases to trimming and J lost 2 bases; unmatched junction nucleotides: 14. Germline CDR1 and CDR2: LGHNT and FRNRAP. Aged about 6 to 95, donors were systemically healthy Caucasians from Russia. A second about 7 to 11 cycle PCR used barcoded and J-beta primers. Each CDR3 protein is one row after TCRdb ran MiXCR on the 5' RACE reads. The sample yields approximately 880,000 distinct CDR3 sequences, about 44% seen once. The TCR originated in a man younger than 45 in good health. Material: blood. The J gene is TRBJ2-1, the V gene TRBV12-5, with 7 bases identical to TRBD2. The DNA of the CDR3 is TGTGCTAGTGGTTCAACCCAATCGGCTAGCGGCACCTACAATGAGCAGTTCTTC. Protein product: CASGSTQSASGTYNEQFF.